These 23 T cell receptor beta chains were sequenced from one sample in a study of graft-versus-host responses after intestinal transplantation. Their antigens remain unidentified. Clones were sequenced by immunoSEQ multiplex PCR, and TCRdb holds only the in-frame ones, with some missing. Found here are about 120,000 clones, about nine tenths of them singletons; the top ten hold more than 0.15%. The starting material was unstimulated CD4+ T cells sorted from spleen or lymph node cells, obtained before intestinal transplant. The receptor source for this set is a human donor who received an intestinal transplant.

The count of this clone is one. This chain uses TRBV28 with TRBJ1-2; a possible D gene is TRBD1 (6 bases). V was pared by 1 base and J by 5 bases, with 11 bases between. CDR1 is MDHEN, CDR2 SYDVKM, per germline. The length of the CDR3 is 14 residues. The DNA of the CDR3 is TGTGCCAGCAGTTTATCCAGGGGCGAATATGGCTACACCTTC. It specifies CASSLSRGEYGYTF.

The V call is TRBV5-1, the J call TRBJ2-7; 10 bases are a match to TRBD2. This CDR3 is built from 16 residues. Germline values: CDR1 SGHRS, CDR2 YFSETQ. After removal of 8 bases from V and 2 bases from J, the junction contained 13 bases not matched to a gene. The CDR3 DNA reads TGCGCCAGTAGAATTACTAGCGGGGACCCGACCTACGAGCAGTACTTC. It yields the protein CASRITSGDPTYEQYF.

The chain uses TRBV5-8 and TRBJ2-1; maybe TRBD1 (6 bases). The CDR3 length is 13 residues. V lost 0 bases and J lost 15, with 16 bases in between. Germline loops: CDR1 SGHTS, CDR2 YDEGEE. CDR3: CASSLGPDRSGFF. CDR3 nucleotide sequence: TGTGCCAGCAGCTTGGGCCCTGACAGGAGTGGGTTCTTC.

The V call is TRBV5-1, the J call TRBJ2-7; 9 bases line up with TRBD1. The CDR3 totals 16 residues. Looked up from germline, CDR1 is SGHRS and CDR2 is YFSETQ. Trimming removed 2 bases from V and 3 bases from J; junction bases left unmatched: 9. CDR3 nucleotide sequence: TGCGCCAGCAGCTTCAGTTCCGGGACAGGGAACTACGAGCAGTACTTC. Amino acid sequence: CASSFSSGTGNYEQYF.

V usage is TRBV5-6 and J usage is TRBJ1-4; D may be TRBD1 (5 bases). The CDR3 has 15 residues. In germline, CDR1 is SGHDT, CDR2 YYEEEE. V was clipped by 4 bases and J by 6 bases, with 16 bases between them. DNA for the CDR3: TGTGCCAGCAGCCCTAGGGGCGTAAGATATGAAAAACTGTTTTTT. This encodes CASSPRGVRYEKLFF.

V and J are TRBV11-2 and TRBJ1-6, with 10 bases lining up with TRBD1. V gave up 0 bases and J gave up 10 bases; unmatched junction bases: 18. The CDR3 sequence is 20 residues long. Germline V gene sequence: CDR1 SGHAT, CDR2 FQNNGV. CDR3 region: CASSLEPPLRSGQGQSPLHF. CDR3 sequence (DNA): TGTGCCAGCAGCTTAGAACCGCCCCTGAGGTCGGGACAGGGGCAATCACCCCTCCACTTT.

The chain links TRBV6-5 to TRBJ2-5; D unclear. Germline values: CDR1 MNHEY, CDR2 SVGAGI. V lost 5 bases, J lost 5 bases, and 6 bases lay in between. This CDR3 region has 11 residues. The CDR3: CASSLKETQYF. CDR3 coding DNA: TGTGCCAGCAGTCTAAAGGAGACCCAGTACTTC.

V is TRBV6-6 and J is TRBJ1-3, with D possibly TRBD1 on 5 matching bases. The CDR3 contains 16 residues. Trimming removed 6 bases at V and 0 bases at J, with 15 bases between. Germline V gene data show CDR1 as MNHNY and CDR2 as SVGAGI (reference sequence). CDR3 residues: CASSNLNRPSGNTIYF. The CDR3 bases are TGTGCCAGCAGCAACCTCAACAGGCCCTCTGGAAACACCATATATTTT.

This sequence joins TRBV5-1 and TRBJ2-5; D possibly corresponds to TRBD1 (6 bases). The CDR3 totals 14 residues. Germline CDR1 is SGHRS and CDR2 is YFSETQ. Trimming pared 2 bases from V and 9 bases from J, leaving 17 bases between. The CDR3 loop is CASSFDRLMGAQYF. As DNA, the CDR3 is TGCGCCAGCAGCTTCGACAGGCTAATGGGGGCCCAGTACTTC.

This clone was seen just once. CDR3 sequence: CASSHGSEGQETQYF. The CDR3 region has the DNA TGCGCCAGCAGCCATGGCTCGGAGGGCCAAGAGACCCAGTACTTC. The chain employs TRBV4-3 and TRBJ2-5, with D possibly being TRBD2 (6 bases). Germline lookup yields CDR1 LGHNA and CDR2 YSLEER. V lost 3 bases and J lost 1, with 12 bases in between. CDR3 length equals 15 residues.

This clone was recorded only once. Sequence at one end of the junction differs from germline and may be a read error. The sample holds other DNA sequences that translate to the same CDR3. V usage is TRBV5-1 and J usage is TRBJ2-2, with 7 bases aligning to TRBD1. Germline assignment: CDR1 SGHRS and CDR2 YFSETQ. The CDR3 covers 14 residues. CDR3 residues: CASSWTGNTGELFF. The CDR3 region has the DNA TGTGCCAGCAGCTGGACAGGGAACACCGGGGAGCTGTTTTTT.

This chain connects TRBV6-1 to TRBJ1-4; D is perhaps TRBD1 (6 bases). Per the germline V gene, CDR1 is MNHNS and CDR2 is SASEGT. The length of the CDR3 is 14 residues. V lost 8 bases and J lost 5, with 15 bases in between. The CDR3, as DNA: TGTGCCAGCGACGCAGGGGCGCCGAATGAAAAACTGTTTTTT. Translating it yields CASDAGAPNEKLFF.

This clone was counted between two and nine times. The chain couples TRBV13 to TRBJ1-4; maybe TRBD1 (5 bases). Germline-derived CDR1 and CDR2 are PRHDT and FYEKMQ (reference sequence). V shed 0 bases and J shed 8 bases, with 10 bases lying between them. This CDR3 is built from 14 residues. In nucleotides, the CDR3 is TGTGCCAGCAGCTTAGGGACAGTTGCCGAAAAACTGTTTTTT. Residues: CASSLGTVAEKLFF.

The rearrangement uses TRBV18 and TRBJ2-3; 7 nucleotides align to TRBD1. From germline, CDR1 is KGHSH and CDR2 LQKENI. V dropped 0 bases and J dropped 0; count of bases not matched to a gene: 9. CDR3 length: 18 residues. CDR3 sequence reads: CASSPPKGQRLSTDTQYF. The DNA of the CDR3 is TGTGCCAGCTCACCACCGAAGGGACAGCGCCTAAGCACAGATACGCAGTATTTT.

A word on this clone: A junction boundary mismatches the germline segment, possibly from a read error. The chain's CDR3 is CASRLDRRMNTEAFF. The CDR3 nucleotides read TGTGCCAGCAGATTGGACAGGCGGATGAACACTGAAGCTTTCTTT. The rearrangement joins TRBV5-4 to TRBJ1-1; TRBD1 agrees at 7 bases. There are 15 residues in the CDR3. Germline lookup yields CDR1 SGHNT and CDR2 YYREEE (reference sequence).

V and J are TRBV7-2 and TRBJ2-4; D remains ambiguous. Germline CDR1 and CDR2: SGHTA and FQGNSA. CDR3 length equals 15 residues. Trimming removed 5 bases at V and 7 bases at J, with 18 bases between. CDR3 coding DNA: TGTGCCAGCAGCAGAACAAGCGAGAGATGGAACATTCAGTACTTC. It translates to CASSRTSERWNIQYF.

The V call is TRBV25-1, the J call TRBJ1-6; D possibly corresponds to TRBD1 (5 bases). CDR1 and CDR2 (germline): MGHDK, SYGVNS. CDR3 length: 12 amino acids. V lost 6 bases to trimming and J lost 13 bases, with 13 bases between them. DNA for the CDR3: TGTGCCAGCAGCGCGGGGGGGTCTCCCCTCCACTTT. Translating gives CASSAGGSPLHF.

CDR3 sequence: CASSITGRGEQYF. CDR3 sequence (DNA): TGTGCCAGTAGTATTACAGGGAGGGGCGAGCAGTACTTC. This rearrangement joins TRBV19 to TRBJ2-7; D perhaps matches TRBD2 (7 bases). The ends were cut back, 3 bases at V and 6 bases at J, with 12 bases in the middle. CDR3 length: 13 amino acids. Germline CDR1 LNHDA, CDR2 SQIVND (reference sequence).

This chain links TRBV2 with TRBJ2-5, with D perhaps matching TRBD2 (6 bases). Germline assignment: CDR1 SNHLY and CDR2 FYNNEI. The CDR3 sequence is 15 residues long. V was trimmed by 3 bases and J by 5 bases, leaving 16 bases between them. The DNA of the CDR3 is TGTGCCAGCAGTGAGGAGGATGTGGGGAGGGAGACCCAGTACTTC. Encoded protein: CASSEEDVGRETQYF. The entire variable domain, with the rest obtained from reference TRBV2 and TRBJ2-5, is as follows: EPEVTQTPSHQVTQMGQEVILRCVPISNHLYFYWYRQILGQKVEFLVSFYNNEISEKSEIFDDQFSVERPDGSNFTLKIRSTKLEDSAMYFCASSEEDVGRETQYFGPGTRLLVL.

V is TRBV6-5 and J is TRBJ1-5; tentative D call: TRBD1 (6 bases). Germline CDR1 reads MNHEY; CDR2 reads SVGAGI. This CDR3 has 13 residues. Between the trimmed V and J ends, which lost 6 bases and 5 bases, there was a span of 11 bases. The CDR3 nucleotides read TGTGCCAGCAGCCGGGACAAGTATCAGCCCCAGCATTTT. This translates into CASSRDKYQPQHF.

The table lists this clone with a count of one. The chain carries TRBV6-1 and TRBJ2-4, with TRBD1 as a possible D gene (5 bases). Germline CDR1 reads MNHNS; CDR2 reads SASEGT. The CDR3 contains 11 residues. V was trimmed by 5 bases and J by 6 bases, leaving 5 bases between them. The CDR3 spells CASSQGNIQYF. CDR3 in DNA: TGTGCCAGCAGTCAGGGAAACATTCAGTACTTC.

This clone was recorded a few times. The rearrangement uses TRBV19 and TRBJ1-4; 7 bases are shared with TRBD1. The germline V gene encodes CDR1 LNHDA and CDR2 SQIVND (reference sequence). The CDR3 spans 16 residues. V lost 3 bases, J lost 10 bases, and 14 bases stayed unmatched. CDR3 DNA sequence: TGTGCCAGTAGTATGCTCCAGGGGGACAGATTGGTAAAACTGTTTTTT. Its translation: CASSMLQGDRLVKLFF.

This chain uses TRBV13 with TRBJ2-3, with a possible D match to TRBD2 (6 bases). The CDR3 consists of 15 residues. The germline V gene encodes CDR1 PRHDT and CDR2 FYEKMQ (reference sequence). Trimming shortened V by 4 bases and J by 5 bases, and 16 bases separated the two germline ends. CDR3 DNA: TGTGCCAGCAGCTCCCGGGACTCGAGAAGAGATACGCAGTATTTT. It translates to CASSSRDSRRDTQYF.